This T cell receptor beta chain was identified in a study of control samples from healthy donors and cancer patients. Clones were sequenced by immunoSEQ multiplex PCR, and TCRdb holds only the in-frame ones, with some missing. The top ten hold 5.5% to 7.5% of the sample, which has under 450,000 clones, 75% to 95% seen once. CDR1 KGHDR and CDR2 SFDVKD come from the germline V gene. The CDR3 consists of 16 residues. V shed 4 bases and J 5 bases; nucleotides not matched to a gene: 12. Sequenced input: PBMCs. The receptor's source is a man between 35 and 55 years old with head and neck cancer. The chain has TRBV24-1 and TRBJ2-7; 8 bases are a match to TRBD1. CDR3 residues: CATSDQDREAGNEQYF. The CDR3 bases are TGTGCCACCAGTGACCAGGACAGGGAGGCAGGGAACGAGCAGTACTTC.